This T cell receptor (beta chain) was captured by sequencing in a study of shared clonotypes between healthy human individuals. To note about this clone: Its antigen is unidentified.

The study's findings and limits: In general, naive subsets displayed greater estimated richness than memory subsets did. Rarefaction indicated that sorted-subset sequencing remained incomplete although depth was large. Non-shared clonotypes were found to have lower generation probabilities than the clonotypes that were shared by all four of the sorted-subset donors.

V dropped 3 bases and J dropped 5; count of bases not matched to a gene: 7. Germline lookup yields CDR1 LNHDA and CDR2 SQIVND (reference sequence). The length of the CDR3 is 14 residues. Genomic DNA of every subset was divided equally among multiple immunoSEQ plates. Method: immunoSEQ multiplex PCR; TCRdb's copy keeps in-frame clones and lacks some. The table records about 690,000 clones, around 90% of them present only once. This receptor was obtained from a man aged 18 to 35 in good health. Some clones in this sample may be carry-over from other donors' samples. Sample: memory CD8+ T cells from PBMCs. Subset: CD45RO+ cells pooled with CCR7-negative TemRA cells. The V call is TRBV19, the J call TRBJ2-7, with 7 bases matching TRBD1. In nucleotides, the CDR3 is TGTGCCAGTAGTATCGACCGGGACAGCCACGAGCAGTACTTC. Amino acids: CASSIDRDSHEQYF. Filled out from reference TRBV19 and TRBJ2-7, the complete variable domain reads DGGITQSPKYLFRKEGQNVTLSCEQNLNHDAMYWYRQDPGQGLRLIYYSQIVNDFQKGDIAEGYSVSREKKESFPLTVTSAQKNPTAFYLCASSIDRDSHEQYFGPGTRLTVT.